This T cell receptor (beta chain) was captured by sequencing in a study of blood T cell repertoires in COVID-19. In the original workflow: For nucleated cells, counts were estimated from reference gene primer amplification. Method: immunoSEQ multiplex PCR; TCRdb's copy keeps in-frame clones and lacks some. That table gives V, J and clone size, and the DNA gave D and trimming. In the table there are fewer than 350,000 clones, 89% of which are singletons. V was clipped by 5 bases and J by 5 bases; unmatched bases: 7. CDR3 length: 16 amino acids. Germline V gives CDR1 SGHTA, CDR2 FQGNSA. The sequence derives from a woman between 40 and 55 years old who had recovered from COVID-19. V is TRBV7-2 and J is TRBJ2-1, with 12 bases fitting TRBD2. The sample was PBMCs or T cells enriched from blood (not recorded which). Here the CDR3 reads CASSPWGLAGNNEQFF. CDR3 coding DNA: TGTGCCAGCAGCCCTTGGGGACTAGCGGGTAACAATGAGCAGTTCTTC.